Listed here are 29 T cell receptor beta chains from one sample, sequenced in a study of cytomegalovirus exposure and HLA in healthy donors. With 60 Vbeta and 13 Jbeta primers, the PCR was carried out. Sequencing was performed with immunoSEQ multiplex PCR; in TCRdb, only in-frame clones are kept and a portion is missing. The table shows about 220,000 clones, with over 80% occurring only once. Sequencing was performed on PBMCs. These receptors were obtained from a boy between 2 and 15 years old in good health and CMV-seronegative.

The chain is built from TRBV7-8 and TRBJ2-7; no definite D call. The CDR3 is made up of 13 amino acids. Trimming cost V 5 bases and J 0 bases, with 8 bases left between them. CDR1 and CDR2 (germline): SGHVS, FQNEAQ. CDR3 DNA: TGTGCCAGCAGCGGCCCCCACTCCTACGAGCAGTACTTC. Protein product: CASSGPHSYEQYF.

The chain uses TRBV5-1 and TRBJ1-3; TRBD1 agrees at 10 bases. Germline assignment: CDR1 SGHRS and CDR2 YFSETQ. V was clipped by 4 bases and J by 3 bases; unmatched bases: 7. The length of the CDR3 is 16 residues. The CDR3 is CASSARQGANGNTIYF. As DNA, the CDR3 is TGCGCCAGCAGCGCAAGACAGGGGGCGAATGGAAACACCATATATTTT.

This CDR3 reads CASQSPDEKLFF. The CDR3 coding sequence is TGTGCCAGCCAAAGTCCAGATGAAAAACTGTTTTTT. The chain carries TRBV19 and TRBJ1-4; D is undetermined. The germline V gene encodes CDR1 LNHDA and CDR2 SQIVND (reference sequence). The CDR3 runs to 12 residues. V was cut by 9 bases and J by 6 bases, with 11 bases left in between.

CDR3 amino acids: CASSWGGGGRNEQFF. The CDR3 DNA sequence: TGTGCCAGCAGCTGGGGAGGGGGGGGCCGCAATGAGCAGTTCTTC. This chain connects TRBV11-1 to TRBJ2-1; D is possibly TRBD2 (7 bases). Per germline, CDR1 SGHAT and CDR2 FQDESV (reference sequence). The CDR3 loop spans 15 amino acids. V dropped 4 bases and J dropped 6 bases, with 16 bases sitting between them. The entire variable domain, with the rest obtained from reference TRBV11-1 and TRBJ2-1, is as follows: EAEVAQSPRYKITEKSQAVAFWCDPISGHATLYWYRQILGQGPELLVQFQDESVVDDSQLPKDRFSAERLKGVDSTLKIQPAELGDSAMYLCASSWGGGGRNEQFFGPGTRLTVL.

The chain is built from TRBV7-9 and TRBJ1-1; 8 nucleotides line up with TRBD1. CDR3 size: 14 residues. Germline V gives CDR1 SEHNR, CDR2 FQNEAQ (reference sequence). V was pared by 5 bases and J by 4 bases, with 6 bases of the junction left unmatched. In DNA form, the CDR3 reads TGTGCCAGCAGCCACCAACAGGGGGGCACTGAAGCTTTCTTT. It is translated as CASSHQQGGTEAFF.

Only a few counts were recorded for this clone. CDR3 protein: CASSPGYLGYGYTF. As DNA, the CDR3 is TGTGCCAGCAGTCCGGGGTATTTGGGGTATGGCTACACCTTC. The gene calls are TRBV6-5 and TRBJ1-2; D remains ambiguous. Germline V gene sequence: CDR1 MNHEY, CDR2 SVGAGI. V dropped 5 bases and J dropped 5 bases, with 15 bases sitting between them. This CDR3 has 14 residues.

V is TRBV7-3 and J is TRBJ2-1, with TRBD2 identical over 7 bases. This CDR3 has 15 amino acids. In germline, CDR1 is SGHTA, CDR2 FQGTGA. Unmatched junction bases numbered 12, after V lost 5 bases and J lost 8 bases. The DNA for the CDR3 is TGTGCCAGCAGCCTAAGCGGGGTCCACGGCGATGAGCAGTTCTTC. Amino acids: CASSLSGVHGDEQFF.

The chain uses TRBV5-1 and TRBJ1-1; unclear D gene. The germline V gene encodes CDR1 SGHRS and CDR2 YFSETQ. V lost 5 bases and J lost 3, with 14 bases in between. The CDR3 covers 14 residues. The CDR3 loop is CASRAGLGDTEAFF. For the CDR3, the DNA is TGCGCCAGCAGGGCAGGCCTCGGGGACACTGAAGCTTTCTTT.

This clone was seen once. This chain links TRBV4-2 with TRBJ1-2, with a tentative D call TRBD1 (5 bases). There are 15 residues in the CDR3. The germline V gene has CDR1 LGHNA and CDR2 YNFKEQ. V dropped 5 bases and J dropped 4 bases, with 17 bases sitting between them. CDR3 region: CASSLDGGDPYGYTF. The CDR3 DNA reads TGTGCCAGCAGCTTAGACGGGGGGGACCCCTATGGCTACACCTTC.

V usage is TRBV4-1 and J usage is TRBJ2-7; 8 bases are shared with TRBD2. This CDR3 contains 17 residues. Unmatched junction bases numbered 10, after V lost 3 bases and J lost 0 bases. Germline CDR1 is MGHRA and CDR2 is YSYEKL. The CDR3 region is CASSHDWGSGDSYEQYF. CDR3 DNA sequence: TGCGCCAGCAGCCACGACTGGGGTAGCGGGGACTCCTACGAGCAGTACTTC.

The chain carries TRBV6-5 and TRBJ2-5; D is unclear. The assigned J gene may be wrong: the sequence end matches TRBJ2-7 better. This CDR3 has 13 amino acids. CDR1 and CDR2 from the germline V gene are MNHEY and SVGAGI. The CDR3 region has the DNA TGTGCCAGCACCCTCACCTCAACCTACGAGCAGTACTTC. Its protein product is CASTLTSTYEQYF.

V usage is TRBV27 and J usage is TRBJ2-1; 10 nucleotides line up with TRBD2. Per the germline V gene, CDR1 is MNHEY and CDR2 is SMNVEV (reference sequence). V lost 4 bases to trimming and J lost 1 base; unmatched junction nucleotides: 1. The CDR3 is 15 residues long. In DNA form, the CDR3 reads TGTGCCAGCAGTTCTAGCGGGAGTTCCTACAATGAGCAGTTCTTC. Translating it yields CASSSSGSSYNEQFF.

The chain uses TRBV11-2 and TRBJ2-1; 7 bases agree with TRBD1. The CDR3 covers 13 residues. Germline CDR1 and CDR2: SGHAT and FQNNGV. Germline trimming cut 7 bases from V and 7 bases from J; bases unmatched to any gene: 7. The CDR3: CASIPRGRNEQFF. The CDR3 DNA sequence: TGTGCCAGCATCCCGAGGGGGCGTAATGAGCAGTTCTTC.

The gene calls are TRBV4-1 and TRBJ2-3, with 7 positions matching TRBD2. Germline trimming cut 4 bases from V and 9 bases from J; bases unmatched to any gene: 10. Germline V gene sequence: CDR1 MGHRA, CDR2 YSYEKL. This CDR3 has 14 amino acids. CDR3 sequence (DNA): TGCGCCAGCAGCCCCCGTACACTCGGGGGGACGCAGTATTTT. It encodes CASSPRTLGGTQYF.

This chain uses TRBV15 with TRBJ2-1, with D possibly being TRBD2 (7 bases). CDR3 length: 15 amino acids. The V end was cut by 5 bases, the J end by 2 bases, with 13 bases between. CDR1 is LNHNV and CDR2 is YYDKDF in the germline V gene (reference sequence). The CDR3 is CATSLWGGPYNEQFF. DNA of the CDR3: TGTGCCACCAGCCTATGGGGGGGCCCCTACAATGAGCAGTTCTTC.

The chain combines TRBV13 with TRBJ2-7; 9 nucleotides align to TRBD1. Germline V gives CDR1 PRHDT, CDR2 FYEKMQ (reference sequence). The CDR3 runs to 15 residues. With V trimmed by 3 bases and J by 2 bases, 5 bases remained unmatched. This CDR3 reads CASSFRDRVPYEQYF. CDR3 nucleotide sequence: TGTGCCAGCAGCTTTCGGGACAGGGTGCCCTACGAGCAGTACTTC.

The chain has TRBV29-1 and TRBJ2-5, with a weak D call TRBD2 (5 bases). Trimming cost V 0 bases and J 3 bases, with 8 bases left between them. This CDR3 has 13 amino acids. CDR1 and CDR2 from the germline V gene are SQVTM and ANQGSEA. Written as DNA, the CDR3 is TGCAGCGTTGAAGAGGGGAGAGAAGAGACCCAGTACTTC. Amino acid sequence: CSVEEGREETQYF. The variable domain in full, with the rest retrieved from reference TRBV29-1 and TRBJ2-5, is SAVISQKPSRDICQRGTSLTIQCQVDSQVTMMFWYRQQPGQSLTLIATANQGSEATYESGFVIDKFPISRPNLTFSTLTVSNMSPEDSSIYLCSVEEGREETQYFGPGTRLLVL.

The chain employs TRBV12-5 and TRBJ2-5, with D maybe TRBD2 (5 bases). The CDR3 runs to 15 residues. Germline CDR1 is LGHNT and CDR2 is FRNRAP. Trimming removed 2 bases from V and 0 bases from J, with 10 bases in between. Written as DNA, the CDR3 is TGTGCTAGTGGTTTGCTCGGGGTCTACCAAGAGACCCAGTACTTC. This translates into CASGLLGVYQETQYF.

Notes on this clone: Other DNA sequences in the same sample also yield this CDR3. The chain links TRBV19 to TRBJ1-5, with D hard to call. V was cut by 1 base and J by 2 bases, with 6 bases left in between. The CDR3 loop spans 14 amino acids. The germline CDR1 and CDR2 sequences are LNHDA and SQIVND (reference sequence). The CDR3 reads CASSIVGGNQPQHF. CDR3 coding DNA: TGTGCCAGTAGTATAGTTGGAGGCAATCAGCCCCAGCATTTT.

The CDR3 reads CASSPQGDTQYF. For the CDR3, the DNA is TGTGCCAGCAGCCCCCAGGGGGATACGCAGTATTTT. The rearrangement joins TRBV9 to TRBJ2-3; possible D gene TRBD1, 6 bases. Germline V lookup: CDR1 SGDLS, CDR2 YYNGEE. This CDR3 is built from 12 residues. V lost 4 bases and J 6 bases, leaving 9 bases between the germline ends.

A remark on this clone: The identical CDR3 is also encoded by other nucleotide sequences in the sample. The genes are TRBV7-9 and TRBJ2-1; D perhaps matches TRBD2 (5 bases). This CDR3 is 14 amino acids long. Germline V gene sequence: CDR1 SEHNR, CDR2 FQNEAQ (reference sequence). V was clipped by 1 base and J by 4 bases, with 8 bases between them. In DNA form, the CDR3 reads TGTGCCAGCAGCTTAGGAGGGTTGTACAATGAGCAGTTCTTC. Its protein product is CASSLGGLYNEQFF.

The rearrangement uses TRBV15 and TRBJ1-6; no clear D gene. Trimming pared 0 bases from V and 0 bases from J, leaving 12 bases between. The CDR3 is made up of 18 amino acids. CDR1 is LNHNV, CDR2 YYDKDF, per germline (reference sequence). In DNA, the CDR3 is TGTGCCACCAGCAGAGATCGGCCGGGGAGCTCCTATAATTCACCCCTCCACTTT. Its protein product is CATSRDRPGSSYNSPLHF.

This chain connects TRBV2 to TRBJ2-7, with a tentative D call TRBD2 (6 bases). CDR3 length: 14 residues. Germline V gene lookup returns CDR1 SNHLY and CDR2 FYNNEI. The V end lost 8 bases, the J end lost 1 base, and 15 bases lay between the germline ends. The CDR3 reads CASLSLAFSYEQYF. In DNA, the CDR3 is TGTGCCAGCCTTTCCCTAGCGTTTTCCTACGAGCAGTACTTC.

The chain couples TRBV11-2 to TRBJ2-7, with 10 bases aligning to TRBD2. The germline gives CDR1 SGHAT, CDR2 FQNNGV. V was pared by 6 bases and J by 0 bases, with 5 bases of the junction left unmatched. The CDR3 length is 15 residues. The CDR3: CASSSAGGPSYEQYF. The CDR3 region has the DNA TGTGCCAGCAGTTCAGCGGGAGGGCCCTCCTACGAGCAGTACTTC.

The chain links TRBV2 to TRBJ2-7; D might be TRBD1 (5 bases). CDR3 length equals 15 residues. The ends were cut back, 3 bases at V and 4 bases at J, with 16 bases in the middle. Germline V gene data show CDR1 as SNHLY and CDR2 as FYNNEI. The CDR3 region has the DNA TGTGCCAGCAGTGAGATCCAGGGCCTACTTTACGAGCAGTACTTC. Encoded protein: CASSEIQGLLYEQYF.

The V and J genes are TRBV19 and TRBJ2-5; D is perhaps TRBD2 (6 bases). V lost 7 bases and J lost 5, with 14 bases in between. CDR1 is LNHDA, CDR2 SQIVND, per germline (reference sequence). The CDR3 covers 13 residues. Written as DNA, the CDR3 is TGTGCCAGTAACCGGGGAGGTGGGGAGACCCAGTACTTC. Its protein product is CASNRGGGETQYF.

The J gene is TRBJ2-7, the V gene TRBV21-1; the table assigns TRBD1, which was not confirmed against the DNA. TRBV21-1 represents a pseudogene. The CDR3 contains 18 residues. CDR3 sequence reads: CAGHQNKVKRTASYEQYF. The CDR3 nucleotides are TGTGCCGGCCATCAGAACAAGGTTAAACGGACAGCCTCCTACGAGCAGTACTTC.

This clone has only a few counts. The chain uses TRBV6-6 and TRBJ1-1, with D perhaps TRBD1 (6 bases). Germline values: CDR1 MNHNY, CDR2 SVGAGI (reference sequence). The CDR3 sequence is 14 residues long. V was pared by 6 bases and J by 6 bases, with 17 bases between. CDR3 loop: CASSPQGAGAEAFF. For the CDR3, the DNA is TGTGCCAGCAGCCCACAGGGCGCTGGCGCTGAAGCTTTCTTT.

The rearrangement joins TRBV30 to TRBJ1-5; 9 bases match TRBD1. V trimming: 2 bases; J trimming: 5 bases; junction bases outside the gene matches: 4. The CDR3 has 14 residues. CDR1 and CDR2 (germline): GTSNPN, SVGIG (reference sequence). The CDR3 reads CAWSTGGVHQPQHF. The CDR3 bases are TGTGCCTGGAGTACAGGGGGCGTTCATCAGCCCCAGCATTTT.